What follows describes a single TCR beta chain. It lacks a known antigen. The input lacks base qualities; no much larger clone sits a single base away. Using the deep immunoSEQ assay, TCR CDR3 regions were amplified from genomic DNA by multiplex PCR. For each cell subset, the extracted genomic DNA was distributed evenly across all wells of several immunoSEQ 96-well plates, and each plate served as one replicate. For sorted subsets, around 0.2 ug of genomic DNA, equivalent to 25,000 to 30,000 T cell genomes, went into each replicate PCR. Purified libraries were measured with a Qubit 3.0 fluorometer, size-checked on a Bioanalyzer 2100, and measured again with the KAPA Library Quantification kit. Each immunoSEQ 96-well plate was sequenced on its own single-read 150-cycle Illumina NextSeq 550 flow cell. Turning to the authors' computational methods: Because only junctional sequences without quality scores were contained in the immunoSEQ output, filtering matching that applied to full-length reads could not be performed. To assign V/J genes and CDR3, sequences were annotated using PyIR, a Python wrapper for IgBLAST v1.9, with IMGT germline references. Reads with weak V/J assignments (E-value above 1e-6), missing CDR3, stop codons, out-of-frame junctions, or ambiguous translated residues were removed. V3J clonotypes were defined by identical inferred V gene, J gene, and CDR3 amino acid sequence. Percentage overlap between repertoires was computed as shared unique clonotypes divided by the size of the smaller repertoire. Repertoire richness was assessed with RTK rarefaction, the Chao1 estimator, and Recon v2.1 estimates of unobserved clonotypes. OLGA was used to compute generation probabilities for all TCRbeta clonotypes that the gDNA method yielded from a handful of donors. This immuneACCESS table, as held by TCRdb, lists in-frame sequences with V and J called but not all clones. Of the missing ones, under half trace to an unresolved V gene in checked studies; the others have no known cause. That table supplies the V and J calls and clone size; D and trimming were determined from the DNA. Here the sample has over a million clones; roughly 96% occur a single time. Of the sample, approximately 1.2% is held by the ten largest clones.

These data come from a study of shared clonotypes between healthy human individuals (TCRdb year 2020). Broadly, across the study: A couple of women and three men aged 18 to 49 years were included in the cohort. Leukapheresis yielded between about 0.9 and 8.9 billion PBMCs per donor. To increase sequencing depth and limit assay-specific biases, different laboratories used diverse techniques to prepare libraries and sequence TCR repertoires. For each donor, CD4 naive and CD4 memory were each run on three plates, CD8 naive on two plates, and CD8 memory on one plate. To estimate repertoire size and how much clonotypes are shared between individuals, the study performed deep sequencing of blood TCR repertoires from a few healthy adults.

From its cysteine to its phenylalanine, the CDR3 spans 17 amino acids. Of all the DNA, just the CDR3 is kept, 51 bases in frame from base 1. Deletion took 2 bases off V and 3 bases off J, with a span of 17 bases between the germline ends. CDR1 and CDR2 (KGHSH, LQKENI) derive from the germline V gene. Donors were healthy HIV-negative adults with no recently reported acute infections or vaccinations. All donors were Caucasian adults living in Nashville, Tennessee, USA. CD4+ T cells were enriched through magnetic negative selection, after which naive cells were positively selected on CD45RA and the remaining negative fraction served as the memory subset. Blood was obtained by leukapheresis, after which PBMCs were separated by Ficoll-Histopaque density gradient centrifugation and cryopreserved in liquid nitrogen vapor phase. Analytical flow cytometry was used to check the purity and quantity of every magnetically sorted T cell population. Genomic DNA was isolated from each sorted fraction and quantified by UV absorbance on a Nanodrop 2000c.

Study-level results and caveats: Rarefaction of sorted-subset datasets indicated incomplete sequencing despite the large sequencing depth. Sampling was restricted to blood, and TCR repertoires in tissues likely differ from the TCR repertoires found in blood. Compared with non-shared clonotypes, clonotypes shared by all four sorted-subset donors had higher generation probabilities. Pairwise subsampling led to the expectation that sequencing depth would affect the degree of clonotype sharing among donors. Because the study included only a small number of donors, the genetic and exposure-history diversity represented was limited. Estimated clonotype richness was generally larger for naive than for memory subsets. Sharing across several donors was observed for around 5% of naive CD4, 3% to 3.5% of naive CD8, around 2.5% of memory CD4, and over 0.3% of memory CD8 clonotypes.

The sequence is built from TRBV18 and TRBJ1-3; possibly the D gene is TRBD1, per 6 matching bases. The sequencing sample was made of naive CD4+ T cells sorted from blood. The meaning of the sample's cell subset or site label: CD45RA+ positively selected. The receptor was derived from a man younger than 45 in good health. The DNA sequence follows: TGTGCCAGCTCACCAATCCCTACAGGGCTGGTTGGAAACACCATATATTTT. Protein translation: CASSPIPTGLVGNTIYF.